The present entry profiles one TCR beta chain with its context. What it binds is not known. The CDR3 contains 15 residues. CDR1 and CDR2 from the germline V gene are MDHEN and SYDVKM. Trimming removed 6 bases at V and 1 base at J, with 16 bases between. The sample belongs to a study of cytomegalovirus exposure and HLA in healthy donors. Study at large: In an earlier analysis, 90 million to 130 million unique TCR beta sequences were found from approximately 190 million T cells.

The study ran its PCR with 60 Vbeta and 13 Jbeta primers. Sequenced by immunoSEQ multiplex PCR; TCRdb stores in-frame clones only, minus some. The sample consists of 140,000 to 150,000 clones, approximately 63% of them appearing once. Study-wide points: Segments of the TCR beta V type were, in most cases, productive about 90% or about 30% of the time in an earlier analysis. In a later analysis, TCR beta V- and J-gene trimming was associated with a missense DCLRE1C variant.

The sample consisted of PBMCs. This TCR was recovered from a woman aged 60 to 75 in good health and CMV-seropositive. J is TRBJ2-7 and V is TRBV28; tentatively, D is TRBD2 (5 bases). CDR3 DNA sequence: TGTGCCAGCAGGCCCGACTCCGGGATATCCTACGAGCAGTACTTC. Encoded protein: CASRPDSGISYEQYF.